This TCR beta chain is drawn from a study of blood T cell repertoires in COVID-19. The wider study: Spain, Italy and the United States supplied samples that represented acute and convalescent COVID-19. T cells, B-cell-depleted T cells, or PBMCs supplied cDNA or gDNA.

The CDR3 is made up of 14 amino acids. CDR1 is MNHEY, CDR2 SMNVEV, per germline (reference sequence). V lost 7 bases and J lost 5, with 18 bases in between. Original processing methods: Amplification with reference gene primers provided the estimates of nucleated cell counts. Sequencing used immunoSEQ multiplex PCR; TCRdb keeps in-frame clones, though not all of them. From that table come the V and J calls and clone size; the DNA was used to work out D and trimming. This table has around 190,000 clones, 70% to 90% appearing once. The chain is built from TRBV27 and TRBJ2-7, with D perhaps TRBD2 (7 bases). Sequencing was performed on peripheral blood. The source is a young man who had recovered from COVID-19. CDR3 in amino acids: CASTPGGTLHEQYF. The CDR3 DNA sequence: TGTGCCAGCACTCCGGGGGGCACACTCCACGAGCAGTACTTC.